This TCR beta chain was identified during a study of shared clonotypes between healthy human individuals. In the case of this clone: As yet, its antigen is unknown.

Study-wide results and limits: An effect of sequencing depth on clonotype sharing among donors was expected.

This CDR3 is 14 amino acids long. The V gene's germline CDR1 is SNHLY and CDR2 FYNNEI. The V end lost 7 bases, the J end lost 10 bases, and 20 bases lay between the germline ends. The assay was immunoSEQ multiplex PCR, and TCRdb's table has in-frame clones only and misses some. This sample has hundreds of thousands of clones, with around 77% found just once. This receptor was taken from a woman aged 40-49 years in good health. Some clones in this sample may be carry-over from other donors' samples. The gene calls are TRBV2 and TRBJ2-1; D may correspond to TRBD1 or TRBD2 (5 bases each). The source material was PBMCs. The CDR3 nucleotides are TGTGCCAGCATTCCGGGACCATGGACGGGGGAGCAGTTCTTC. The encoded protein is CASIPGPWTGEQFF.